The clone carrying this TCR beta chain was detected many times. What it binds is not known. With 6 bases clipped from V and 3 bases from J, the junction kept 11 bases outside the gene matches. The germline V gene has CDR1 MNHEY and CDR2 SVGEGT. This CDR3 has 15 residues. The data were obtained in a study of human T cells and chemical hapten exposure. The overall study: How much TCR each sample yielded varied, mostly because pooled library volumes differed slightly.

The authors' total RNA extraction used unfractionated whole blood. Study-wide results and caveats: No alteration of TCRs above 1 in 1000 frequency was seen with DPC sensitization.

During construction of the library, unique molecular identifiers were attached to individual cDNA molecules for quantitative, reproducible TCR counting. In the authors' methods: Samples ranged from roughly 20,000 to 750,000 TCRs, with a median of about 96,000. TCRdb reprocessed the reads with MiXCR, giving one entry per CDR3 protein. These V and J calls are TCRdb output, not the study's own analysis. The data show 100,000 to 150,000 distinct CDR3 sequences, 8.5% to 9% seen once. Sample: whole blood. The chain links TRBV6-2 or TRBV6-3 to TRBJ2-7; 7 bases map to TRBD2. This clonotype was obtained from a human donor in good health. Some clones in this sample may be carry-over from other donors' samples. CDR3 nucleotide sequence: TGTGCCAGCAGCCCCTCCAGCGGGATCATCTACGAGCAGTACTTC. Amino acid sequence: CASSPSSGIIYEQYF.